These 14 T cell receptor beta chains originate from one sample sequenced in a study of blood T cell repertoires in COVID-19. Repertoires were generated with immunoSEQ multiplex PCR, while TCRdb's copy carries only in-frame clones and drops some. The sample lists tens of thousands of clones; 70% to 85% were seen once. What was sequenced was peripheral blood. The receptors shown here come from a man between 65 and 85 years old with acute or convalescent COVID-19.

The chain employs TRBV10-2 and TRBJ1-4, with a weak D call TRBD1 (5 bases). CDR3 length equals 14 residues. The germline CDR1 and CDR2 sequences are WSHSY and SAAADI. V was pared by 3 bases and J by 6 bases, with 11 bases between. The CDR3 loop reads CASSDPGADEKLFF. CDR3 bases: TGCGCCAGCAGTGATCCTGGGGCCGATGAAAAACTGTTTTTT.

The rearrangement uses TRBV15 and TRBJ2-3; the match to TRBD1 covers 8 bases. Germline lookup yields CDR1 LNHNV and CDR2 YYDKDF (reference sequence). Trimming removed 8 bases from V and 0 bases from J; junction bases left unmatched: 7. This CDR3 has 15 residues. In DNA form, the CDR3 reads TGTGCCACCTCCAAAGGGGACAGGAGCACAGATACGCAGTATTTT. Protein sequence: CATSKGDRSTDTQYF. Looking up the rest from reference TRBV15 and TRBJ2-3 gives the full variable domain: DAMVIQNPRYQVTQFGKPVTLSCSQTLNHNVMYWYQQKSSQAPKLLFHYYDKDFNNEADTPDNFQSRRPNTSFCFLDIRSPGLGDTAMYLCATSKGDRSTDTQYFGPGTRLTVL.

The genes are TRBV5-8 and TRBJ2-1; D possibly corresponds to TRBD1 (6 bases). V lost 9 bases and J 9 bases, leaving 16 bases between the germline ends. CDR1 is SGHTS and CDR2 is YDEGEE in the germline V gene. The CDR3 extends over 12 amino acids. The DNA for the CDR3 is TGTGCCACCTGGATTGGGGGCCCTGAGCAGTTCTTC. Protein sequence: CATWIGGPEQFF.

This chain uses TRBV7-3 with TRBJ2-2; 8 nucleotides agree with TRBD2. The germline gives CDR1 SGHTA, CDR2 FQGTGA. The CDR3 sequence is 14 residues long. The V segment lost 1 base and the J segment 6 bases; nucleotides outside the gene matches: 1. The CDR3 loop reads CASSLSGGPGELFF. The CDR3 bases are TGTGCCAGCAGCTTAAGCGGGGGGCCCGGGGAGCTGTTTTTT.

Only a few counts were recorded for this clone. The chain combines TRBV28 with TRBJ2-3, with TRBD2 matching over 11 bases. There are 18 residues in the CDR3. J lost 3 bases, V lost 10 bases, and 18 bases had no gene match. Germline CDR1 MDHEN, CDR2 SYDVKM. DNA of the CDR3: TGTGCCACCAGGTTGTTCAGTAGCGGGGGGGCGAGGACAGATACGCAGTATTTT. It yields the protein CATRLFSSGGARTDTQYF.

The CDR3 here is CAISVTDNTEAFF. The DNA for the CDR3 is TGTGCCATCAGTGTGACAGACAACACTGAAGCTTTCTTT. The gene calls are TRBV10-3 and TRBJ1-1; D might be TRBD1 (5 bases). The CDR3 spans 13 residues. The ends were cut back, 4 bases at V and 2 bases at J, with 8 bases in the middle. The germline V gene encodes CDR1 ENHRY and CDR2 SYGVKD.

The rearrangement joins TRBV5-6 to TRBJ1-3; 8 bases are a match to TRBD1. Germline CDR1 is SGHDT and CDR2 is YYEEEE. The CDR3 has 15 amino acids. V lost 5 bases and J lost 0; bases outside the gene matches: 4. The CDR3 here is CASSFTGGSGNTIYF. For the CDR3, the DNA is TGTGCCAGCAGTTTCACAGGGGGCTCTGGAAACACCATATATTTT.

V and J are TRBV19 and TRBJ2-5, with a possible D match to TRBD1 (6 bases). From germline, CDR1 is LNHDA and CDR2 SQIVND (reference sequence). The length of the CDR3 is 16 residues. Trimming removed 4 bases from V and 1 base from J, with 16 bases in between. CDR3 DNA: TGTGCCAGTAGTACTCCGGGACACCCAGTCCAAGAGACCCAGTACTTC. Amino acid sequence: CASSTPGHPVQETQYF.

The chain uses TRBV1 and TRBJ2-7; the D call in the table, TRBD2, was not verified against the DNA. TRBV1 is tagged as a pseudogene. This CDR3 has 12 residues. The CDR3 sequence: CTSSLPTYEQYV. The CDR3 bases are TGCACCAGCAGCCTTCCCACTTACGAGCAGTACGTC.

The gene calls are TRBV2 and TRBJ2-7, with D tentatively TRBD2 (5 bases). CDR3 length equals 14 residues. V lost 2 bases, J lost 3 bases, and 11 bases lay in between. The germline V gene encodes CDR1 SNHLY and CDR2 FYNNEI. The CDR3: CASSERAGYYEQYF. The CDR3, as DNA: TGTGCCAGCAGTGAACGGGCGGGTTACTACGAGCAGTACTTC. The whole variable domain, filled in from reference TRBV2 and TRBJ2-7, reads EPEVTQTPSHQVTQMGQEVILRCVPISNHLYFYWYRQILGQKVEFLVSFYNNEISEKSEIFDDQFSVERPDGSNFTLKIRSTKLEDSAMYFCASSERAGYYEQYFGPGTRLTVT.

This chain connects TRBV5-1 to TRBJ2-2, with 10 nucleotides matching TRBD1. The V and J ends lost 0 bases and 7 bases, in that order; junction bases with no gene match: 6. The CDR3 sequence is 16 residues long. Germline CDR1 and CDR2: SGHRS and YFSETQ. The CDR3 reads CASSLAFGQGDGELFF. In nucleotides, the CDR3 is TGCGCCAGCAGCTTGGCCTTTGGACAGGGGGACGGGGAGCTGTTTTTT.

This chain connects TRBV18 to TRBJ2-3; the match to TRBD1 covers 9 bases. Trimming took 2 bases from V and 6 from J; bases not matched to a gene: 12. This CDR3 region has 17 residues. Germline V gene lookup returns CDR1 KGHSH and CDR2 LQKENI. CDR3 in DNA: TGTGCCAGCTCACCAGCTATAAGGACAGGGGAACTCGATACGCAGTATTTT. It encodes CASSPAIRTGELDTQYF. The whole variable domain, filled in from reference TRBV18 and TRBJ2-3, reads NAGVMQNPRHLVRRRGQEARLRCSPMKGHSHVYWYRQLPEEGLKFMVYLQKENIIDESGMPKERFSAEFPKEGPSILRIQQVVRGDSAAYFCASSPAIRTGELDTQYFGPGTRLTVL.

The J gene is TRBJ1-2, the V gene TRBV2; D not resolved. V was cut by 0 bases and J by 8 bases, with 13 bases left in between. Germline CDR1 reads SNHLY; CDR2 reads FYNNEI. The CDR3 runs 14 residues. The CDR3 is CASSEASQVVGYTF. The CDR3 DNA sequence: TGTGCCAGCAGTGAAGCGAGTCAGGTGGTGGGCTACACCTTC.

The chain's CDR3 is CASSEWRQGSLRTGELFF. CDR3 DNA: TGTGCCAGCAGTGAATGGAGACAGGGCAGTTTACGCACCGGGGAGCTGTTTTTT. This chain connects TRBV6-1 to TRBJ2-2; TRBD1 aligns across 7 bases. V trimming: 2 bases; J trimming: 4 bases; junction bases outside the gene matches: 13. The CDR3 covers 18 residues. Germline V lookup: CDR1 MNHNS, CDR2 SASEGT.